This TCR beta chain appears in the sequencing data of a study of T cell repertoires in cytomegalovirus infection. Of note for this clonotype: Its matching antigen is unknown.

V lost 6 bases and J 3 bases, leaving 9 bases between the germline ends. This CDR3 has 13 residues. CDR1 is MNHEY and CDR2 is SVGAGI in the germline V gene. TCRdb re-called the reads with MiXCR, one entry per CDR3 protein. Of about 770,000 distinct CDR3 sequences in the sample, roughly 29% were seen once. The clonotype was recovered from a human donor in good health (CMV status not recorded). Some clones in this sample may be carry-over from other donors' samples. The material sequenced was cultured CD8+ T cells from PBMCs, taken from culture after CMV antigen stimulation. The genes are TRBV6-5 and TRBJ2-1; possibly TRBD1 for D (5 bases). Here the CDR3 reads CASSRQIYNEQFF. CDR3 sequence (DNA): TGTGCCAGCAGCCGACAGATCTACAATGAGCAGTTCTTC.